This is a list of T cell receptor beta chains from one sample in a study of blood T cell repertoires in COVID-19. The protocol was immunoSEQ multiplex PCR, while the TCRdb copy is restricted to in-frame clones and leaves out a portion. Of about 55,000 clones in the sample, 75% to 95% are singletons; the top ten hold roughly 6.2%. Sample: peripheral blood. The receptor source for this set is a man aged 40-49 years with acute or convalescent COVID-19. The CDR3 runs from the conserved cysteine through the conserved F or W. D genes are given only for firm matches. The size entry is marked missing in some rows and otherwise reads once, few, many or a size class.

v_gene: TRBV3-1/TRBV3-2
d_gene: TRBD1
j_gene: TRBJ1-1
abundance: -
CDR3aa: CASSQNGQGEAFF
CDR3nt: TGTGCCAGCAGCCAGAACGGACAGGGTGAAGCTTTCTTT

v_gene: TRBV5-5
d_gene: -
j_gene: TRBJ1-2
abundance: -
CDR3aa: CASSLSLQPYGYTF
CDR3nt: TGTGCCAGCAGCCTCTCCTTACAGCCCTATGGCTACACCTTC

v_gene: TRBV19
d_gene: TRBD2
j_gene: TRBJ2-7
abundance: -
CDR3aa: CASRGGESYEQYF
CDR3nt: TGTGCCAGTCGGGGAGGGGAGAGCTACGAGCAGTACTTC

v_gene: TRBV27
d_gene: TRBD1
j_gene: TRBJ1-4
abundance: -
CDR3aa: CASSYQGGATNEKLFF
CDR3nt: TGTGCCAGCAGTTACCAGGGGGGTGCAACTAATGAAAAACTGTTTTTT

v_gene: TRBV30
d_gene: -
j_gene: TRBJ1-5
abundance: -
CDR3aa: CAWSVGQFGSNQPQHF
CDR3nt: TGTGCCTGGAGTGTAGGACAGTTCGGGAGCAATCAGCCCCAGCATTTT

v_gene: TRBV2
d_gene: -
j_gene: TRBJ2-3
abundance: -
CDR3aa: CASSAQDRPTDTQYF
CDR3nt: TGTGCCAGCAGTGCCCAGGACAGACCCACAGATACGCAGTATTTT

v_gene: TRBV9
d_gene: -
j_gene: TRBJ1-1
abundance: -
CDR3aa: CASSPLTEAFF
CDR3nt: TGTGCCAGCAGCCCCCTTACTGAAGCTTTCTTT

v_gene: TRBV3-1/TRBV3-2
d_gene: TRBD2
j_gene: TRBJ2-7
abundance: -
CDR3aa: CASSQVARGAYEQYF
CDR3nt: TGTGCCAGCAGCCAAGTGGCCCGGGGGGCCTACGAGCAGTACTTC

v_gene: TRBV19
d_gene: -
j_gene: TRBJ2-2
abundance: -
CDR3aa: CASSIGVGGELFF
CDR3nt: TGTGCCAGTAGTATCGGGGTTGGCGGGGAGCTGTTTTTT

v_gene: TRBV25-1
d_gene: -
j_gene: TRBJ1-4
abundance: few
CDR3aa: CASSEKQGEGEKLFF
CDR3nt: TGTGCCAGCAGTGAAAAACAGGGAGAAGGAGAAAAACTGTTTTTT

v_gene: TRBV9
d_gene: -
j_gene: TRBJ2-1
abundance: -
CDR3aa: CASSEEAGHFSYNEQFF
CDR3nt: TGTGCCAGCAGCGAGGAAGCGGGACACTTCTCCTACAATGAGCAGTTCTTC

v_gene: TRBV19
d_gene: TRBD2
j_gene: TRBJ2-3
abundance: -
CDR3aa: CASSWTSSTDTQYF
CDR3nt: TGTGCCAGTAGTTGGACTAGCAGCACAGATACGCAGTATTTT

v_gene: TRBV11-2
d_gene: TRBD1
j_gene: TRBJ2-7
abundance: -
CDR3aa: CASSYGWRTGSSYEQYF
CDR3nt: TGTGCCAGCAGCTACGGTTGGAGGACAGGGAGCTCCTACGAGCAGTACTTC

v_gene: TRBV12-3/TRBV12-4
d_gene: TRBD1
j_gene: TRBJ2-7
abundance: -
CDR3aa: CASSWGTGREQYF
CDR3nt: TGTGCCAGCAGTTGGGGGACAGGGCGGGAGCAGTACTTC

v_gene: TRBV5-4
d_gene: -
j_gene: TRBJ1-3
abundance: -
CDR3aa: CASRPADSGNTIYF
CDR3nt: TGTGCCAGCAGGCCGGCGGACTCTGGAAACACCATATATTTT

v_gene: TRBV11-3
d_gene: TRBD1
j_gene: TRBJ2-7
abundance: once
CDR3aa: CASSTGTGDYEQYF
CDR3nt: TGTGCCAGCAGCACCGGGACAGGAGACTACGAGCAGTACTTC

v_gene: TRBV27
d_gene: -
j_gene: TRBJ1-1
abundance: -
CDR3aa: CASSLTTTGSEAFF
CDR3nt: TGTGCCAGCAGTTTGACGACGACGGGGTCTGAAGCTTTCTTT

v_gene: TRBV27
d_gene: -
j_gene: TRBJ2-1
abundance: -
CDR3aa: CASSLAPYNEQFF
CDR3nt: TGTGCCAGCAGTTTGGCACCGTACAATGAGCAGTTCTTC

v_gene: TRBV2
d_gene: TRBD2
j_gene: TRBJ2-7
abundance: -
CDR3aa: CASLVERGPYEQYF
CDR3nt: TGTGCCAGCCTAGTGGAGCGGGGACCCTACGAGCAGTACTTC

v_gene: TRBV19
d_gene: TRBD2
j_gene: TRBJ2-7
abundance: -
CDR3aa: CASSTNGLVGEQYF
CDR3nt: TGTGCCAGTAGTACAAATGGACTAGTCGGGGAGCAGTACTTC

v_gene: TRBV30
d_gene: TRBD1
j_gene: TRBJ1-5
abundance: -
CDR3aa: CAWSKQGKSPQHF
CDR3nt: TGTGCCTGGAGTAAACAGGGGAAATCACCCCAGCATTTT

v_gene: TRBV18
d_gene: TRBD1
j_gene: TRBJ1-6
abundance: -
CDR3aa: CASSPRTGLSSPLHF
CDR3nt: TGTGCCAGCTCACCCCGGACAGGGCTGAGTTCACCCCTCCACTTT

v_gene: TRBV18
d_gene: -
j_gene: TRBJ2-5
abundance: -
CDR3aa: CASSRDRNQETQYF
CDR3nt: TGTGCCAGCTCACGAGACAGGAACCAAGAGACCCAGTACTTC

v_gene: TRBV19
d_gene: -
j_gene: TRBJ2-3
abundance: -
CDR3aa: CASSMTATGADTQYF
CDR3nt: TGTGCCAGTAGCATGACAGCAACGGGAGCAGATACGCAGTATTTT

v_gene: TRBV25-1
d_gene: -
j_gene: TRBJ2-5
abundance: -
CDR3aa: CASRNSGEGTQYF
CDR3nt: TGTGCCAGCAGGAATAGCGGAGAGGGGACCCAGTACTTC

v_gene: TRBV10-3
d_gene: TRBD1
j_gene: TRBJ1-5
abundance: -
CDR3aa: CAIKPGQGDQPQHF
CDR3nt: TGTGCCATCAAACCGGGACAGGGGGATCAGCCCCAGCATTTT

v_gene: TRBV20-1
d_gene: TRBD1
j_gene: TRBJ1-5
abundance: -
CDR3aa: CSASTGGSQPQHF
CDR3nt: TGCAGTGCCAGTACAGGGGGCTCTCAGCCCCAGCATTTT

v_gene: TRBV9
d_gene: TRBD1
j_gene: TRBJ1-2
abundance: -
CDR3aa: CASSVEARGLEGYTF
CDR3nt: TGTGCCAGCAGCGTAGAGGCCAGGGGGCTTGAGGGCTACACCTTC

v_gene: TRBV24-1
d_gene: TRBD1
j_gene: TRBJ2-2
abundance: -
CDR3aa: CATSVAGQGRTGELFF
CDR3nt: TGTGCCACCAGTGTCGCGGGACAGGGACGAACCGGGGAGCTGTTTTTT

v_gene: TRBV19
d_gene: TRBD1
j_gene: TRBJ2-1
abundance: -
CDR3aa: CASSIYPGTGDNEQFF
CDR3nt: TGTGCCAGTAGTATCTATCCCGGGACAGGGGACAATGAGCAGTTCTTC

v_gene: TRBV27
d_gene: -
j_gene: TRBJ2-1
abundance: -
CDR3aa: CASSFSAGVGNEQFF
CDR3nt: TGTGCCAGCAGTTTCTCCGCGGGTGTAGGGAATGAGCAGTTCTTC

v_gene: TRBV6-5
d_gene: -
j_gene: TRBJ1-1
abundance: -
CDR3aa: CASNPGRGSTEAFF
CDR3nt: TGTGCCAGTAATCCCGGCAGGGGAAGCACTGAAGCTTTCTTT

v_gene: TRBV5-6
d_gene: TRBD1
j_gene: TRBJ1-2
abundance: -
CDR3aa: CASSRHRGVNYGYTF
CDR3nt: TGTGCCAGCAGCCGTCACAGGGGGGTTAACTATGGCTACACCTTC

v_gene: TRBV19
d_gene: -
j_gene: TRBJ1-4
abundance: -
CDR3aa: CASSIGWQGNEKLFF
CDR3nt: TGTGCCAGTAGTATAGGGTGGCAGGGGAATGAAAAACTGTTTTTT

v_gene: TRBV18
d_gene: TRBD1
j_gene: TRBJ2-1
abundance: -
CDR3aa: CASSPGQGVYNEQFF
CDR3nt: TGTGCCAGCTCACCGGGACAGGGGGTATACAATGAGCAGTTCTTC